This T cell receptor (beta chain) was captured in a study of T-cell reconstitution after alpha-beta-depleted transplantation in children. Regarding the study as a whole: Expanded graft clones numbering several hundred reportedly gave rise to alpha-beta T cells about two months after transplant.

This clonotype was seen a few times. Its antigen is still unknown. Germline lookup yields CDR1 LGHDT and CDR2 YNNKEL (reference sequence). This CDR3 comprises 17 residues. V was shortened by 4 bases and J by 3 bases, with 22 bases between the two germline ends. Unique molecular identifiers were used in preparing the TCRbeta library. TCRdb re-called the PCR reads with MiXCR, one entry per CDR3 protein. The table includes fewer than 750,000 distinct CDR3 sequences, 27% detected once. The source is a boy in the first two years of life with Wiskott-Aldrich syndrome, due to receive a stem cell transplant. Sample: PBMCs, taken before TCRalphabeta/CD19-depleted stem cell transplant. The gene calls are TRBV3-1 and TRBJ2-7; D is undetermined. The CDR3 DNA sequence: TGTGCCAGCAGCCTCCTCCGAGGACCGACCCGTTACTACGAGCAGTACTTC. Translation: CASSLLRGPTRYYEQYF.